This T cell receptor beta chain comes out of a study of T cell responses to AZD1222 COVID-19 vaccine. This clone has more than one count but fewer than ten. Its matching antigen is unknown. Germline lookup yields CDR1 SGHAT and CDR2 FQNNGV. This CDR3 region has 15 residues. Unmatched junction bases numbered 8, after V lost 5 bases and J lost 4 bases. Study conclusions and caveats: Reportedly, nearly half of unique spike TCRs recognized epitopes outside B.1.351/B.1.1.7 mutations. Donors, mostly white British, included more females; clonal diversity was possibly underestimated. The CD4 TCRs associated with vaccination extended across spike and predominated at 160-218 and 743-854. Spike-specific TCRs gained breadth and depth after people received two AZD1222 doses.

Sequencing used immunoSEQ multiplex PCR; TCRdb keeps in-frame clones, though not all of them. Counted here are over 150,000 clones, about 91% occurring once; the ten biggest clones make up 4.4%. This specimen was peripheral blood, taken on day 0 of MenACWY control vaccination. The V call is TRBV11-2, the J call TRBJ1-2; TRBD1 matches at 9 bases. The sequence came from an adult in good health. This CDR3 is CASSQWDRAFYGYTF. CDR3 nucleotides: TGTGCCAGCAGCCAATGGGACAGGGCCTTCTATGGCTACACCTTC.